The 24 T cell receptor beta chains below come from one sample, sequenced in a study of blood T cell repertoires in COVID-19. Assay: immunoSEQ multiplex PCR; the TCRdb copy retains only in-frame clones and omits some. The sample contains approximately 470,000 clones, 87% of which appear only once. The specimen sequenced was PBMCs or T cells enriched from blood (not recorded which). The source of these receptors is a woman aged 18-29 years who had recovered from COVID-19.

The chain is built from TRBV6-1 and TRBJ1-2; D not resolved. The V and J ends lost 2 bases and 3 bases respectively, with 7 bases between them. This CDR3 contains 13 residues. The germline V gene encodes CDR1 MNHNS and CDR2 SASEGT. For the CDR3, the DNA is TGTGCCAGCAGTGAATGGAGCCACTATGGCTACACCTTC. Translated, it gives CASSEWSHYGYTF.

This clone was seen a single time. The chain employs TRBV30 and TRBJ2-5; tentatively, D is TRBD1 (6 bases). The germline V gene has CDR1 GTSNPN and CDR2 SVGIG (reference sequence). This CDR3 contains 11 residues. V was pared by 4 bases and J by 4 bases, with 7 bases between. CDR3 bases: TGTGCCTGGAAACAGGGAGAGACCCAGTACTTC. It specifies CAWKQGETQYF. The full variable domain, its missing parts supplied by reference TRBV30 and TRBJ2-5, is SQTIHQWPATLVQPVGSPLSLECTVEGTSNPNLYWYRQAAGRGLQLLFYSVGIGQISSEVPQNLSASRPQDRQFILSSKKLLLSDSGFYLCAWKQGETQYFGPGTRLLVL.

The chain joins TRBV13 to TRBJ2-3; 8 bases are a match to TRBD2. Germline values: CDR1 PRHDT, CDR2 FYEKMQ (reference sequence). V shed 7 bases and J 2 bases; nucleotides not matched to a gene: 11. The CDR3 contains 16 residues. The CDR3 sequence: CASTSTSGRLTDTQYF. Here the CDR3 DNA reads TGTGCCAGCACCTCCACTAGCGGAAGACTCACAGATACGCAGTATTTT.

The chain uses TRBV15 and TRBJ2-7, with a tentative D call TRBD2 (6 bases). The germline V gene encodes CDR1 LNHNV and CDR2 YYDKDF (reference sequence). CDR3 length: 15 residues. V was pared by 0 bases and J by 6 bases, with 15 bases between. The CDR3 nucleotides read TGTGCCACCAGCAGAGATCTCGGGGGTATAGGCGAGCAGTACTTC. Translation: CATSRDLGGIGEQYF.

V and J are TRBV6-5 and TRBJ1-6; 7 positions agree with TRBD1. Trimming removed 5 bases from V and 10 bases from J; junction bases left unmatched: 8. Per germline, CDR1 MNHEY and CDR2 SVGAGI. CDR3 length: 14 amino acids. CDR3 loop: CASSPTGERSPLHF. In nucleotides, the CDR3 is TGTGCCAGCAGTCCAACAGGGGAGCGGTCACCCCTCCACTTT.

CDR3 amino acids: CASSPTVAETQYF. The CDR3 coding sequence is TGTGCCAGCTCACCCACAGTTGCGGAGACCCAGTACTTC. This sequence joins TRBV18 and TRBJ2-5; D uncertain. Trimming removed 3 bases at V and 5 bases at J, with 10 bases between. This CDR3 is built from 13 residues. Germline V gives CDR1 KGHSH, CDR2 LQKENI.

This chain uses TRBV6-2 or TRBV6-3 with TRBJ1-2; 8 nucleotides line up with TRBD1. The ends lost 2 bases at V and 8 bases at J; junction bases unmatched: 4. The CDR3 is 13 residues long. Looked up from germline, CDR1 is MNHEY and CDR2 is SVGEGT. The DNA for the CDR3 is TGTGCCAGCAGTTACGGCCCAGGGGGCGGCTACACCTTC. This translates into CASSYGPGGGYTF.

V is TRBV7-3 and J is TRBJ2-6, with a possible D match to TRBD1 (5 bases). The germline gives CDR1 SGHTA, CDR2 FQGTGA. The CDR3 consists of 15 residues. V lost 2 bases and J 2 bases, leaving 7 bases between the germline ends. The CDR3 sequence is CASSLGAPGANVLTF. DNA for the CDR3: TGTGCCAGCAGCTTAGGGGCCCCTGGGGCCAACGTCCTGACTTTC.

The chain employs TRBV7-2 and TRBJ2-1, with 9 bases aligning to TRBD1. The CDR3 loop spans 16 amino acids. The V gene's germline CDR1 is SGHTA and CDR2 FQGNSA. V was clipped by 8 bases and J by 4 bases; unmatched bases: 12. The CDR3 is CASPLGGDRVYNEQFF. CDR3 DNA sequence: TGTGCCAGCCCATTAGGAGGGGACAGGGTATACAATGAGCAGTTCTTC.

As DNA, the CDR3 is TGTGCCATCAGTGACGGTACCACTGAAGCTTTCTTT. It translates to CAISDGTTEAFF. This chain uses TRBV10-3 with TRBJ1-1, with D unresolved. The CDR3 sequence is 12 residues long. Trimming shortened V by 3 bases and J by 4 bases, and 6 bases separated the two germline ends. The germline V gene has CDR1 ENHRY and CDR2 SYGVKD.

This clone was detected only once. The chain has TRBV2 and TRBJ2-1; D might be TRBD2 (5 bases). Trimming took off 4 bases at V and 10 bases at J, with 17 bases between the two ends. Germline CDR1 SNHLY, CDR2 FYNNEI. The CDR3 is made up of 14 amino acids. CDR3 region: CASSVVSRGEEQFF. CDR3 nucleotide sequence: TGTGCCAGCAGTGTAGTATCCCGGGGAGAGGAGCAGTTCTTC.

The chain joins TRBV7-9 to TRBJ1-6; D gene unclear. The CDR3 loop spans 13 amino acids. V was clipped by 3 bases and J by 5 bases, with 5 bases between them. Germline assignment: CDR1 SEHNR and CDR2 FQNEAQ (reference sequence). The CDR3 reads CASSFEDNSPLHF. CDR3 coding DNA: TGTGCCAGCAGCTTCGAGGATAATTCACCCCTCCACTTT.

V and J are TRBV29-1 and TRBJ1-2; perhaps TRBD1 as D (5 bases). Germline-derived CDR1 and CDR2 are SQVTM and ANQGSEA. The CDR3 is made up of 13 amino acids. Between the trimmed V and J ends, which lost 4 bases and 8 bases, there was a span of 17 bases. The CDR3 reads CSVGGESASGYTF. Here the CDR3 DNA reads TGCAGCGTTGGGGGGGAATCCGCATCCGGCTACACCTTC.

The count of this clone is one. V is TRBV23-1 and J is TRBJ1-2; possibly TRBD1 for D (5 bases). TRBV23-1 is filed as an ORF, its function uncertain. V was cut by 3 bases and J by 6 bases, with 23 bases left in between. CDR3 length equals 17 residues. The CDR3: CASSHCLGGEWSDGYTF. The DNA for the CDR3 is TGCGCCAGCAGTCATTGCCTCGGGGGGGAGTGGAGTGATGGCTACACCTTC.

The gene calls are TRBV2 and TRBJ2-2, with D perhaps TRBD2 (5 bases). Between the trimmed V and J ends, which lost 5 bases and 7 bases, there was a span of 14 bases. This CDR3 spans 14 amino acids. Germline V gene sequence: CDR1 SNHLY, CDR2 FYNNEI. CDR3 residues: CASSPEGASGELFF. The CDR3 DNA reads TGTGCCAGCAGTCCAGAGGGCGCGAGCGGGGAGCTGTTTTTT.

The V gene is TRBV5-1, the J gene TRBJ1-1; D is unclear. Germline assignment: CDR1 SGHRS and CDR2 YFSETQ. The CDR3 spans 15 residues. Trimming shortened V by 0 bases and J by 1 base, and 10 bases separated the two germline ends. CDR3 bases: TGCGCCAGCAGCTTGGGCGGGGATCCGAACACTGAAGCTTTCTTT. Amino acid sequence: CASSLGGDPNTEAFF.

The V call is TRBV15, the J call TRBJ2-3; possibly TRBD1 for D (7 bases). Germline V gene lookup returns CDR1 LNHNV and CDR2 YYDKDF (reference sequence). The CDR3 loop spans 16 amino acids. V was shortened by 5 bases and J by 2 bases, with 17 bases between the two germline ends. CDR3 nucleotides: TGTGCCACCAGCCCCCGGACAGGAGGGGTCACAGATACGCAGTATTTT. Its translation is CATSPRTGGVTDTQYF. The whole variable domain, filled in from reference TRBV15 and TRBJ2-3, reads DAMVIQNPRYQVTQFGKPVTLSCSQTLNHNVMYWYQQKSSQAPKLLFHYYDKDFNNEADTPDNFQSRRPNTSFCFLDIRSPGLGDTAMYLCATSPRTGGVTDTQYFGPGTRLTVL.

This rearrangement joins TRBV5-1 to TRBJ2-1, with 8 bases matching TRBD2. From germline, CDR1 is SGHRS and CDR2 YFSETQ. V lost 0 bases, J lost 4 bases, and 3 bases stayed unmatched. The CDR3 extends over 15 amino acids. CDR3 in amino acids: CASSLGLALYNEQFF. CDR3 in DNA: TGCGCCAGCAGCTTGGGACTAGCGCTTTACAATGAGCAGTTCTTC.

The chain uses TRBV2 and TRBJ2-5; 12 positions agree with TRBD2. The CDR3 consists of 15 residues. The junction had 7 bases not matched to a gene; V was cut back by 6 bases and J by 5 bases. Germline V CDR1 and CDR2: SNHLY, FYNNEI. CDR3 sequence: CASSYTSGGPETQYF. CDR3 in DNA: TGTGCCAGCAGCTATACTAGCGGGGGGCCGGAGACCCAGTACTTC.

The chain has TRBV5-4 and TRBJ2-7; 13 bases map to TRBD2. The J segment lost 5 bases and the V segment lost 2 bases, leaving 10 bases of the junction unmatched. The CDR3 contains 17 residues. In germline, CDR1 is SGHNT, CDR2 YYREEE (reference sequence). This CDR3 reads CASSLRLAGGLSNEQYF. The CDR3 DNA reads TGTGCCAGCAGCTTAAGACTAGCGGGGGGTCTTAGTAACGAGCAGTACTTC.

The V and J genes are TRBV30 and TRBJ2-3, with a possible D match to TRBD2 (5 bases). This CDR3 region has 13 residues. Trimming removed 2 bases at V and 5 bases at J, with 11 bases between. Germline V CDR1 and CDR2: GTSNPN, SVGIG (reference sequence). CDR3 nucleotides: TGTGCCTGGAGTAGGAGTGGGAGAGATACGCAGTATTTT. This translates into CAWSRSGRDTQYF. Full variable domain (remainder filled in from reference TRBV30 and TRBJ2-3): SQTIHQWPATLVQPVGSPLSLECTVEGTSNPNLYWYRQAAGRGLQLLFYSVGIGQISSEVPQNLSASRPQDRQFILSSKKLLLSDSGFYLCAWSRSGRDTQYFGPGTRLTVL.

CDR3 protein: CASSQQGGASTDTQYF. As DNA, the CDR3 is TGTGCCAGCAGCCAACAGGGCGGGGCTAGCACAGATACGCAGTATTTT. V gene TRBV4-2 combines with J gene TRBJ2-3; a possible D gene is TRBD2 (6 bases). The CDR3 contains 16 residues. V lost 2 bases and J lost 0, with 12 bases in between. Germline V lookup: CDR1 LGHNA, CDR2 YNFKEQ.

This chain connects TRBV19 to TRBJ2-7; 9 positions agree with TRBD2. Germline values: CDR1 LNHDA, CDR2 SQIVND (reference sequence). This CDR3 region has 15 residues. The J segment lost 2 bases and the V segment lost 5 bases, leaving 7 bases of the junction unmatched. CDR3 bases: TGTGCCAGTAGTCTTGCGACTAGCGGTACCTACGAGCAGTACTTC. It yields the protein CASSLATSGTYEQYF.

This clone has a single count. The V call is TRBV18, the J call TRBJ2-2; 13 bases align to TRBD2. The CDR3 extends over 16 amino acids. Germline V gives CDR1 KGHSH, CDR2 LQKENI. Germline trimming cut 6 bases from V and 3 bases from J; bases unmatched to any gene: 4. This chain's CDR3 is CASSHGLAGDTGELFF. The DNA of the CDR3 is TGTGCCAGCTCCCACGGACTAGCGGGGGACACCGGGGAGCTGTTTTTT.